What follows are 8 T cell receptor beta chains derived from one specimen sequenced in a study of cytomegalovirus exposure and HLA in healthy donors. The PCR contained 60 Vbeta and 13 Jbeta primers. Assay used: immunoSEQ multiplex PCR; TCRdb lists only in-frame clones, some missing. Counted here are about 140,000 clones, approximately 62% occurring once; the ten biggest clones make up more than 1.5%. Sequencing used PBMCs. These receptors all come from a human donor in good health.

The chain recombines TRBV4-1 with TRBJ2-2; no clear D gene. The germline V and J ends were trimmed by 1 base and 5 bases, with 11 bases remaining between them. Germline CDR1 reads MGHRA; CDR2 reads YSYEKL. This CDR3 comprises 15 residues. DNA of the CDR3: TGCGCCAGCAGCCAAGGACCCTCCGGGACCGGGGAGCTGTTTTTT. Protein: CASSQGPSGTGELFF.

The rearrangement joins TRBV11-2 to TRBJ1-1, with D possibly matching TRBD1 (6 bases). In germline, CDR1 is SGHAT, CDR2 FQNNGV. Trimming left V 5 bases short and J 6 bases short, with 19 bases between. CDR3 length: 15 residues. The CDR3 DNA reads TGTGCCAGCAGCACCAGGACAGCCGCGGTCGCTGAAGCTTTCTTT. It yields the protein CASSTRTAAVAEAFF.

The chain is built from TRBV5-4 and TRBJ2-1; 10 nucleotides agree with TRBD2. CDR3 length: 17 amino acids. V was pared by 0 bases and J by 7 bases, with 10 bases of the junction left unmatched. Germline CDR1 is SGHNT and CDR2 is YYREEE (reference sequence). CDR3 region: CASSLAAGPSGSNEQFF. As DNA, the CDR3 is TGTGCCAGCAGCTTGGCCGCCGGGCCTAGCGGGAGTAATGAGCAGTTCTTC.

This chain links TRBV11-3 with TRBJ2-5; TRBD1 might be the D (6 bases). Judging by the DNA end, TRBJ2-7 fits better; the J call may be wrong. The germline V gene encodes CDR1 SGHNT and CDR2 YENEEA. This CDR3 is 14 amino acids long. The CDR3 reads CASSEQGFTDEQYF. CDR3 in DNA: TGTGCCAGCAGCGAACAGGGTTTCACCGACGAGCAGTACTTC.

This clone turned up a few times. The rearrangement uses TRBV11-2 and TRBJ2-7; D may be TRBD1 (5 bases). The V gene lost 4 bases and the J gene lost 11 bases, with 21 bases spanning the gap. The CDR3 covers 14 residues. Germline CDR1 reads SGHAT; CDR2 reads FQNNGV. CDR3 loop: CASSSWSLGPAEYF. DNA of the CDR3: TGTGCCAGCAGCTCCTGGTCGCTGGGGCCGGCGGAGTACTTC.

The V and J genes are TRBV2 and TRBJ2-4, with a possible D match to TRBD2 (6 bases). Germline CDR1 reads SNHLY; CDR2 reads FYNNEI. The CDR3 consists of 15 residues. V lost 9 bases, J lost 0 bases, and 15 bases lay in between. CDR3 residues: CASLRESIAKNIQYF. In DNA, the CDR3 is TGTGCCAGTCTTCGGGAGTCCATAGCCAAAAACATTCAGTACTTC.

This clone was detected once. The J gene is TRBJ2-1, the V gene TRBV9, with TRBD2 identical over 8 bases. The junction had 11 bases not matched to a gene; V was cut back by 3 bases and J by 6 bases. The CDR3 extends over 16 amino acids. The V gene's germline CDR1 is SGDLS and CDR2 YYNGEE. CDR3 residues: CASSGVLGAGANEQFF. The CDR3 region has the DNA TGTGCCAGCAGCGGGGTCCTTGGAGCGGGAGCCAATGAGCAGTTCTTC.

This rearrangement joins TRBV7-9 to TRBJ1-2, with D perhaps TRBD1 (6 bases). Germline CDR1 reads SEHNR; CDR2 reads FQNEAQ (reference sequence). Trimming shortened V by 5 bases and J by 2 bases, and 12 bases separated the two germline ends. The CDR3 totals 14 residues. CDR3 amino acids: CASSPLQGNYGYTF. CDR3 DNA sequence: TGTGCCAGCAGCCCACTACAGGGAAACTATGGCTACACCTTC.